A selection of T cell receptor beta chains follows, all from one sample in a study of cytomegalovirus exposure and HLA in healthy donors. Libraries were prepared by immunoSEQ multiplex PCR; TCRdb keeps only in-frame clonotypes and omits some of them. The data contain 160,000 or so clones, 86% of them singletons. The sample consisted of PBMCs. Receptors originate from a man between 18 and 29 years old in good health and CMV-seropositive. CDR3s include the opening cysteine and the closing phenylalanine or tryptophan. A D gene is named only where the DNA matches it firmly. Clone size is stated in some rows and not others, as once, few, many or a class when expanded.

J | V | size | D | CDR3 | DNA
TRBJ2-1 | TRBV10-3 | NA | TRBD2 | CATGRLTSMNEQFF | TGTGCCACCGGGCGCCTGACTAGCATGAATGAGCAGTTCTTC
TRBJ1-1 | TRBV7-2 | NA | NA | CASSLFGSGANTEAFF | TGTGCCAGCAGCTTGTTCGGTTCAGGGGCAAACACTGAAGCTTTCTTT
TRBJ1-1 | TRBV9 | NA | NA | CASSLTAFTEAFF | TGTGCCAGCAGCTTGACAGCTTTCACTGAAGCTTTCTTT
TRBJ2-7 | TRBV6-5 | once | NA | CASSSSRGGMREQYF | TGTGCCAGCAGTTCCTCCCGCGGAGGGATGCGCGAGCAGTACTTC
TRBJ2-5 | TRBV18 | NA | NA | CASSPTGTETQYF | TGTGCCAGCTCACCCACAGGGACCGAGACCCAGTACTTC
TRBJ2-7 | TRBV2 | NA | NA | CASLNLPATYEQYF | TGTGCCAGCTTAAACTTACCAGCGACCTACGAGCAGTACTTC
TRBJ1-2 | TRBV7-9 | NA | NA | CASSLAAGEKDGYTF | TGTGCCAGCAGCTTAGCGGCAGGGGAAAAGGATGGCTACACCTTC
TRBJ1-2 | TRBV30 | NA | NA | CAWTSGIDYGYTF | TGTGCCTGGACATCGGGGATCGACTATGGCTACACCTTC
TRBJ2-2 | TRBV6-5 | few | TRBD1 | CASSYDGTGDGELFF | TGTGCCAGCAGTTACGACGGGACAGGGGACGGGGAGCTGTTTTTT
TRBJ1-2 | TRBV14 | NA | TRBD1 | CASRGQAYGYTF | TGTGCCAGCCGTGGACAGGCCTATGGCTACACCTTC
TRBJ2-1 | TRBV28 | once | NA | CASRGGQSSYNEQFF | TGTGCCAGCAGAGGTGGACAGAGCTCCTACAATGAGCAGTTCTTC
TRBJ1-1 | TRBV4-3 | NA | NA | CASSQSEHFNTEAFF | TGCGCCAGCAGCCAGTCCGAACATTTTAACACTGAAGCTTTCTTT
TRBJ2-1 | TRBV27 | NA | TRBD1 | CASSFRGGNYNEQFF | TGTGCCAGCAGTTTTAGAGGGGGCAACTACAATGAGCAGTTCTTC
TRBJ1-1 | TRBV28 | NA | TRBD1 | CASSGWKVRGRRPRNTEAFF | TGTGCCAGCAGTGGCTGGAAAGTAAGGGGGCGACGCCCACGCAACACTGAAGCTTTCTTT
TRBJ2-7 | TRBV29-1 | once | NA | CSAIRGRAEEQYF | TGCAGCGCAATAAGGGGGAGAGCAGAAGAGCAGTACTTC
TRBJ2-5 | TRBV9 | NA | TRBD1 | CASSVAGTASQETQYF | TGTGCCAGCAGCGTAGCCGGGACAGCTAGTCAAGAGACCCAGTACTTC
TRBJ1-3 | TRBV21-1 | NA | NA | CASSIGQGSGNTIYF | TGTGCCAGCAGCATAGGACAGGGCTCTGGAAACACCATATATTTT
TRBJ2-7 | TRBV7-6 | NA | TRBD2 | CASSWSSGSSYEQYF | TGTGCCAGCAGCTGGTCTAGCGGGTCCTCCTACGAGCAGTACTTC
TRBJ2-3 | TRBV2 | NA | TRBD2 | CASRYLAGDSTDTQYF | TGTGCCAGCAGATATCTAGCGGGAGATTCCACAGATACGCAGTATTTT
TRBJ2-1 | TRBV20-1 | NA | NA | CSAPAYNEQFF | TGCAGTGCTCCAGCCTACAATGAGCAGTTCTTC
TRBJ1-4 | TRBV29-1 | once | NA | CSVFEGATNEKLFF | TGCAGCGTGTTTGAAGGGGCAACTAATGAAAAACTGTTTTTT
TRBJ2-3 | TRBV27 | NA | NA | CASSFVRDPIADTQYF | TGTGCCAGCAGTTTCGTCCGGGATCCAATCGCAGATACGCAGTATTTT
TRBJ1-1 | TRBV10-1 | few | NA | CVHTITLRWLNTEAFF | TGCGTACACACAATAACATTGCGGTGGTTGAACACTGAAGCTTTCTTT
TRBJ1-2 | TRBV6-6 | NA | NA | CASSLTDNYGYTF | TGTGCCAGCAGTTTGACAGATAACTATGGCTACACCTTC
TRBJ2-2 | TRBV4-1 | NA | NA | CAGGDANTGELFF | TGCGCCGGAGGGGATGCGAACACCGGGGAGCTGTTTTTT
TRBJ2-2 | TRBV6-4 | NA | NA | CASVSVGGHLEDTGELFF | TGTGCCAGCGTGAGTGTGGGCGGACACCTCGAAGACACCGGGGAGCTGTTTTTT
TRBJ2-6 | TRBV2 | NA | NA | CASSPSRVTGANVLTF | TGTGCCAGCAGTCCCTCCAGGGTGACTGGGGCCAACGTCCTGACTTTC
TRBJ1-1 | TRBV6-6 | NA | TRBD1 | CASSTGTGNTEAFF | TGTGCCAGCAGCACCGGGACAGGGAACACTGAAGCTTTCTTT
TRBJ2-7 | TRBV20-1 | NA | NA | CSVPTGGEQYF | TGCAGTGTCCCCACAGGCGGCGAGCAGTACTTC
TRBJ2-7 | TRBV7-9 | NA | NA | CASSLSWQGNPYEQYF | TGTGCCAGCAGCTTATCGTGGCAGGGGAATCCCTACGAGCAGTACTTC
TRBJ1-2 | TRBV4-1 | NA | TRBD1 | CASSQDQGALYGYTF | TGCGCCAGCAGCCAGGACCAGGGGGCTCTCTATGGCTACACCTTC
TRBJ2-2 | TRBV12-5 | NA | NA | CASVLGRPNTGELFF | TGTGCTAGTGTTCTGGGCAGACCGAACACCGGGGAGCTGTTTTTT
TRBJ2-7 | TRBV2 | NA | NA | CASSPTIGVKREQYF | TGTGCCAGCAGTCCTACAATTGGGGTAAAGCGGGAGCAGTACTTC
TRBJ1-2 | TRBV6-4 | NA | NA | CASRRLWVRDGYTF | TGTGCCAGCAGAAGACTCTGGGTGCGAGATGGCTACACCTTC
TRBJ2-7 | TRBV11-2 | NA | NA | CASVGGYEQYF | TGTGCCAGCGTAGGGGGATACGAGCAGTACTTC
TRBJ1-5 | TRBV5-1 | NA | NA | CASSLEGRPHQPQHF | TGCGCCAGCAGCTTGGAGGGGCGACCCCATCAGCCCCAGCATTTT
TRBJ2-5 | TRBV18 | NA | NA | CASSPGTPQETQYF | TGTGCCAGCTCACCTGGGACTCCCCAAGAGACCCAGTACTTC
TRBJ1-2 | TRBV7-3 | NA | TRBD1 | CASSWTGAYGYTF | TGTGCCAGCAGCTGGACAGGGGCCTATGGCTACACCTTC
TRBJ2-2 | TRBV10-3 | NA | NA | CAISARTVGGELFF | TGTGCCATCAGCGCTAGGACTGTTGGCGGGGAGCTGTTTTTT
TRBJ2-7 | TRBV28 | NA | NA | CASSFARGYSYEQYF | TGTGCCAGCAGTTTCGCAAGGGGGTACTCCTACGAGCAGTACTTC
TRBJ1-1 | TRBV5-1 | NA | NA | CASSSGHEAFF | TGCGCCAGCAGCTCGGGACACGAAGCTTTCTTT
TRBJ2-3 | TRBV11-2 | NA | NA | CASSLTRATSTDTQYF | TGTGCCAGCAGCTTAACGCGGGCCACGAGCACAGATACGCAGTATTTT
TRBJ1-2 | TRBV5-4 | NA | NA | CASSFREFGFGYGYTF | TGTGCCAGCAGCTTTCGGGAATTCGGGTTCGGGTATGGCTACACCTTC